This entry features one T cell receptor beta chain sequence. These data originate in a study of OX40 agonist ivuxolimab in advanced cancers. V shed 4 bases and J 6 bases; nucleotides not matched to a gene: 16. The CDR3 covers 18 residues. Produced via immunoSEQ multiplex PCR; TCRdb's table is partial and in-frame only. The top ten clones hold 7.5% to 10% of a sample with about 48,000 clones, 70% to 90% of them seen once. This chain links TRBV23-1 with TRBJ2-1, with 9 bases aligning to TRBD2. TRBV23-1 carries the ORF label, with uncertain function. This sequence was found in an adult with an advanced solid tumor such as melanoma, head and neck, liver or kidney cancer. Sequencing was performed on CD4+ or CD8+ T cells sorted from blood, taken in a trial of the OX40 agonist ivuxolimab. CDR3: CASSRKSGGSSGGNEQFF. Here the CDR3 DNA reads TGCGCCAGCAGTCGTAAATCGGGGGGAAGTAGCGGGGGCAATGAGCAGTTCTTC.